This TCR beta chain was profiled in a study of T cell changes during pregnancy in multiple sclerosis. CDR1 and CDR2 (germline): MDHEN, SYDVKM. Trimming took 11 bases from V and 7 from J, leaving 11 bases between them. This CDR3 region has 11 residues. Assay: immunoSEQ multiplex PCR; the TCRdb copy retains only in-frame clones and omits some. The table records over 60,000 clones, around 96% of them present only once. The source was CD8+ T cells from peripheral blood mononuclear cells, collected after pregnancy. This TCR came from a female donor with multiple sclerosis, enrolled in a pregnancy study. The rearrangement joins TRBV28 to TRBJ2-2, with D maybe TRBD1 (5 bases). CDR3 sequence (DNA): TGTGCCCTGGGGCAGCGCGGGGAGCTGTTTTTT. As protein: CALGQRGELFF.